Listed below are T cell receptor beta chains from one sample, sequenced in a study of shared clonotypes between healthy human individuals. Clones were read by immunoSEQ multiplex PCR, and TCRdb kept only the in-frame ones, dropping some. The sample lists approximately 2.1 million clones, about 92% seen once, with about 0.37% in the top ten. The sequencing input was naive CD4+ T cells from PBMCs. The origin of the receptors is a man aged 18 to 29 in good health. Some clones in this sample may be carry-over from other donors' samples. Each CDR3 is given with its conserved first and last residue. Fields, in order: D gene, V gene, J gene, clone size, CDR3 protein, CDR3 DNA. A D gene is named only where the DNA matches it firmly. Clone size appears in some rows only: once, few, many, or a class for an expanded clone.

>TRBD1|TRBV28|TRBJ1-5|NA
CASNQWSRDRETDSNQPQHF
TGTGCCAGCAATCAATGGAGCCGGGACAGGGAGACGGACAGCAATCAGCCCCAGCATTTT
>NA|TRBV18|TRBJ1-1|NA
CASSPRQDTEAFF
TGTGCCAGCTCACCCAGACAGGATACTGAAGCTTTCTTT
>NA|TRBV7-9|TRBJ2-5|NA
CASSFFGRQGAQYF
TGTGCCAGCAGCTTCTTTGGCAGGCAAGGGGCCCAGTACTTC
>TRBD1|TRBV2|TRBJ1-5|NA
CASSEDSRFGTGGIYQPQHF
TGTGCCAGCAGTGAAGACTCCCGTTTCGGGACAGGAGGAATTTATCAGCCCCAGCATTTT
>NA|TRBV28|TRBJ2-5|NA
CASSFSSPAGQETQYF
TGTGCCAGCAGTTTCTCGAGTCCAGCGGGCCAAGAGACCCAGTACTTC
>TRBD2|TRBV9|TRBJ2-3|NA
CASSVGTSAGTDTQYF
TGTGCCAGCAGCGTAGGGACTAGCGCGGGCACAGATACGCAGTATTTT
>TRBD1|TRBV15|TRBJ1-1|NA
CAASRDRGILDTEAFF
TGTGCCGCCAGTCGAGACAGGGGGATTCTGGACACTGAAGCTTTCTTT
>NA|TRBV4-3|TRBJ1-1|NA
CASSQGLQALNTEAFF
TGCGCCAGCAGCCAAGGATTGCAGGCCCTGAACACTGAAGCTTTCTTT
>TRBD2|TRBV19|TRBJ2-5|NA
CASSPPASGRVYETQYF
TGTGCCAGTAGTCCCCCAGCTAGCGGGAGGGTTTACGAGACCCAGTACTTC
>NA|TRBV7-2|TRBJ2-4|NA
CASSFPGLAVQYF
TGTGCCAGCAGCTTCCCCGGATTAGCTGTTCAGTACTTC
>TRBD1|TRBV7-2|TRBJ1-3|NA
CASSLRQGVENTIYF
TGTGCCAGCAGCCTACGACAGGGGGTGGAAAACACCATATATTTT
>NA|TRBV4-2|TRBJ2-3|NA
CASSQSGSGKDTQYF
TGTGCCAGCAGCCAATCGGGGTCGGGGAAGGATACGCAGTATTTT
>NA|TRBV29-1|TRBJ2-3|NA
CSATYWADTQYF
TGCAGCGCCACCTACTGGGCAGATACGCAGTATTTT
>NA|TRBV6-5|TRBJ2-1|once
CASGYESYNEQFF
TGTGCCAGCGGGTACGAAAGTTACAATGAGCAGTTCTTC
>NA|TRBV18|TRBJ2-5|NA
CASSPGWMEFQETQYF
TGTGCCAGCTCACCGGGATGGATGGAGTTCCAAGAGACCCAGTACTTC
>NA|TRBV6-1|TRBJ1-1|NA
CASRKDPDTEAFF
TGTGCCAGCAGAAAAGACCCGGACACTGAAGCTTTCTTT
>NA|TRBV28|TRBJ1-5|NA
CASSFPLANQPQHF
TGTGCCAGCAGTTTCCCCCTGGCCAATCAGCCCCAGCATTTT
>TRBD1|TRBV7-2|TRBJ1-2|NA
CASSSGQGDYGYTF
TGTGCCAGCAGCTCGGGACAGGGAGACTATGGCTACACCTTC